One sample yielded the 25 T cell receptor beta chains listed below, sequenced in a study of CD8 T cells in ankylosing spondylitis. Using its own MiXCR run on the 5' RACE reads, TCRdb lists one record per CDR3 protein. Seen here are approximately 150,000 distinct CDR3 sequences, approximately 9% observed once, and the top ten hold more than 12%. The sample taken for sequencing was blood, either unsorted or a sorted T cell fraction (not recorded which). These receptors were obtained from a female donor with ankylosing spondylitis or in good health (not recorded which).

The chain combines TRBV6-4 with TRBJ2-2; D is undetermined. From germline, CDR1 is MRHNA and CDR2 SNTAGT. Trimming took off 2 bases at V and 5 bases at J, with 6 bases between the two ends. The CDR3 has 13 residues. The CDR3 spells CASSDMGTGELFF. The CDR3 DNA reads as TGTGCCAGCAGTGACATGGGAACCGGGGAGCTGTTTTTT.

In this sample, this clonotype turned up a few times. The J gene is TRBJ1-1, the V gene TRBV20-1; 7 positions match TRBD1. Germline lookup yields CDR1 DFQATT and CDR2 SNEGSKA (reference sequence). This CDR3 region has 14 residues. Trimming cost V 6 bases and J 7 bases; bases outside gene matches: 14. The CDR3, as DNA: TGCAGTGCCATCGGGACAGCTATTGGTGGTGAAGCTTTCTTT. Protein sequence: CSAIGTAIGGEAFF.

The rearrangement joins TRBV5-6 to TRBJ2-2; D gene ambiguous. The CDR3 consists of 16 residues. In germline, CDR1 is SGHDT, CDR2 YYEEEE. Trimming took 3 bases from V and 2 from J, leaving 14 bases between them. CDR3 sequence: CASSSSGQHNTGELFF. The CDR3 bases are TGTGCCAGCAGCTCCTCTGGGCAACATAACACCGGGGAGCTGTTTTTT.

V is TRBV6-1 and J is TRBJ1-2; D is undetermined. The CDR3 length is 15 residues. Trimming took 6 bases from V and 6 from J, leaving 20 bases between them. Germline CDR1 MNHNS, CDR2 SASEGT. The CDR3 sequence is CASSSHPGLGDGYTF. The CDR3 DNA is TGTGCCAGCAGCTCCCATCCGGGCCTGGGCGATGGCTACACCTTC.

This clonotype was observed a few times. The chain joins TRBV27 to TRBJ2-1, with D perhaps matching TRBD2 (5 bases). V was pared by 6 bases and J by 1 base, with 13 bases between. Germline values: CDR1 MNHEY, CDR2 SMNVEV (reference sequence). This CDR3 contains 15 residues. For the CDR3, the DNA is TGTGCCAGCAGCGTAGCGTACGATTCCTACAATGAGCAGTTCTTC. Translation: CASSVAYDSYNEQFF.

This chain links TRBV29-1 with TRBJ2-7; D might be TRBD1 or TRBD2, each matching 5 bases. Trimming stripped 5 bases from V and 0 bases from J, with 14 bases between. Germline lookup yields CDR1 SQVTM and CDR2 ANQGSEA. This CDR3 has 14 amino acids. The DNA for the CDR3 is TGCAGCGTTTTCGGGGCTGGATACTCCTACGAGCAGTACTTC. Translation gives CSVFGAGYSYEQYF.

A note on this clonotype: An end of the junction does not agree with germline; a read error may underlie this. This sequence joins TRBV6-5 and TRBJ2-3; perhaps TRBD2 as D (5 bases). The CDR3 is 13 residues long. Germline CDR1 reads MNHEY; CDR2 reads SVGAGI. The CDR3 spells CTSSYSGRDTQYF. In DNA form, the CDR3 reads TGTACCAGCAGTTACTCGGGAAGAGATACGCAGTATTTT.

This clonotype was observed a few times. In DNA form, the CDR3 reads TGTGCCAGTAGTTCTCAAGCGGGAGGACTAAATGAGCAGTTCTTC. It encodes CASSSQAGGLNEQFF. The rearrangement joins TRBV19 to TRBJ2-1, with 9 bases fitting TRBD2. The germline V gene has CDR1 LNHDA and CDR2 SQIVND (reference sequence). With 5 bases clipped from V and 7 bases from J, the junction kept 9 bases outside the gene matches. The CDR3 totals 15 residues.

This clonotype was counted only a few times. CDR3 sequence: CASSTYDWGEETQYF. CDR3 sequence (DNA): TGTGCCAGCTCGACTTACGACTGGGGGGAGGAGACCCAGTACTTC. The chain carries TRBV6-1 and TRBJ2-5; perhaps TRBD2 as D (6 bases). V was clipped by 8 bases and J by 5 bases, with 21 bases between them. The CDR3 consists of 15 residues. The germline CDR1 and CDR2 sequences are MNHNS and SASEGT.

The chain is built from TRBV2 and TRBJ2-5; 8 nucleotides align to TRBD1. CDR3 size: 17 residues. Trimming removed 5 bases from V and 5 bases from J; junction bases left unmatched: 16. CDR1 and CDR2 from the germline V gene are SNHLY and FYNNEI. CDR3 nucleotides: TGTGCCAGCAGTCCTACTACCAAGACAGGGGCAACGGAGACCCAGTACTTC. Protein product: CASSPTTKTGATETQYF.

This clonotype was seen repeatedly, ten times or more. The chain carries TRBV28 and TRBJ1-5; D uncertain. V lost 8 bases to trimming and J lost 0 bases, with 11 bases between them. Germline values: CDR1 MDHEN, CDR2 SYDVKM. The CDR3 has 14 amino acids. The CDR3 reads CASRTLYSNQPQHF. The CDR3 DNA sequence: TGTGCCAGCCGGACCCTCTATAGCAATCAGCCCCAGCATTTT.

The rearrangement uses TRBV9 and TRBJ1-6, with D unclear. From germline, CDR1 is SGDLS and CDR2 YYNGEE. This CDR3 is built from 12 residues. Trimming took 0 bases from V and 14 from J, leaving 9 bases between them. CDR3 sequence: CASSVEGSALHF. As DNA, the CDR3 is TGTGCCAGCAGCGTAGAAGGATCGGCCCTCCACTTT.

The rearrangement joins TRBV6-2 or TRBV6-3 to TRBJ2-2, with D uncertain. The CDR3 loop spans 14 amino acids. V was cut by 0 bases and J by 4 bases, with 6 bases left in between. The V gene's germline CDR1 is MNHEY and CDR2 SVGEGT. CDR3: CASSYSSLTGELFF. In DNA form, the CDR3 reads TGTGCCAGCAGTTACTCGAGTCTCACCGGGGAGCTGTTTTTT.

This clonotype was counted between two and nine times. The chain is built from TRBV12-3 or TRBV12-4 and TRBJ2-2, with TRBD2 as a possible D gene (6 bases). This CDR3 is 15 amino acids long. Between the trimmed V and J ends, which lost 5 bases and 1 base, there was a span of 11 bases. For the CDR3, the DNA is TGTGCCAGCAGTCCTCCGGGACTGAACACCGGGGAGCTGTTTTTT. Residues: CASSPPGLNTGELFF.

This clonotype was observed a handful of times. The rearrangement links TRBV28 to TRBJ2-1; D might be TRBD2 (5 bases). V was cut by 8 bases and J by 7 bases, with 18 bases left in between. Germline assignment: CDR1 MDHEN and CDR2 SYDVKM. The CDR3 sequence is 14 residues long. This chain's CDR3 is CASRGSGSINEQFF. The DNA for the CDR3 is TGTGCCAGCCGGGGAAGCGGCTCAATAAATGAGCAGTTCTTC.

This clonotype was observed a handful of times. The CDR3 region is CATADGTSYEQYF. In DNA, the CDR3 is TGTGCCACTGCTGACGGGACTTCCTACGAGCAGTACTTC. This chain uses TRBV7-9 with TRBJ2-7; tentative D call: TRBD2 (6 bases). The CDR3 is 13 amino acids. The ends were cut back, 10 bases at V and 1 base at J, with 14 bases in the middle. Germline V gene sequence: CDR1 SEHNR, CDR2 FQNEAQ (reference sequence).

There are many counts of this clonotype. The chain links TRBV24-1 to TRBJ2-1; D remains unclear. Germline V gene data show CDR1 as KGHDR and CDR2 as SFDVKD. Trimming removed 4 bases at V and 5 bases at J, with 5 bases between. This CDR3 is built from 12 residues. As DNA, the CDR3 is TGTGCCACCAGTGACCACAACAATGAGCAGTTCTTC. It translates to CATSDHNNEQFF.

The sample holds a few counts of this clonotype. V and J are TRBV27 and TRBJ2-1; 8 bases map to TRBD1. Germline loops: CDR1 MNHEY, CDR2 SMNVEV (reference sequence). The trim removed 6 bases at V and 0 bases at J, leaving 4 bases unmatched. The CDR3 is 15 residues long. The CDR3 is CASRTGVSSYNEQFF. The CDR3, as DNA: TGTGCCAGCAGGACAGGGGTTAGCTCCTACAATGAGCAGTTCTTC.

The chain has TRBV20-1 and TRBJ2-1, with 14 bases identical to TRBD2. Unmatched junction bases numbered 4, after V lost 6 bases and J lost 6 bases. Per germline, CDR1 DFQATT and CDR2 SNEGSKA (reference sequence). This CDR3 has 14 residues. The CDR3 DNA sequence: TGCAGTGCGCAGGGACTAGCGGGAGTCAATGAGCAGTTCTTC. This encodes CSAQGLAGVNEQFF.

This clonotype was detected many times. The chain employs TRBV3-1 and TRBJ2-3, with D perhaps TRBD1 or TRBD2 (5 bases each). The CDR3 sequence is 11 residues long. With 5 bases removed from V and 6 bases from J, the gap between germline ends came to 6 bases. CDR1 and CDR2 (germline): LGHDT, YNNKEL (reference sequence). CDR3: CASSEGDTQYF. The DNA of the CDR3 is TGTGCCAGCAGCGAGGGGGATACGCAGTATTTT.

This clonotype was detected only a few times. V and J are TRBV7-2 and TRBJ2-1; a weak D match, TRBD2 (6 bases). The CDR3 runs to 15 residues. Per germline, CDR1 SGHTA and CDR2 FQGNSA. V lost 5 bases, J lost 8 bases, and 19 bases lay in between. The CDR3 DNA sequence: TGTGCCAGCAGCCCTCGCCGCGGGACGCAAGATGAGCAGTTCTTC. Protein product: CASSPRRGTQDEQFF. The full variable domain, its missing parts supplied by reference TRBV7-2 and TRBJ2-1, is GAGVSQSPSNKVTEKGKDVELRCDPISGHTALYWYRQSLGQGLEFLIYFQGNSAPDKSGLPSDRFSAERTGGSVSTLTIQRTQQEDSAVYLCASSPRRGTQDEQFFGPGTRLTVL.

The table lists this clonotype with a few counts. The gene calls are TRBV28 and TRBJ2-5; D unclear. This CDR3 has 12 residues. Germline V gene lookup returns CDR1 MDHEN and CDR2 SYDVKM. Trimming left V 5 bases short and J 5 bases short, with 9 bases between. The CDR3 sequence: CASSQLGETQYF. The CDR3, as DNA: TGTGCCAGCAGTCAACTCGGGGAGACCCAGTACTTC.

This clonotype was observed a handful of times. The chain joins TRBV7-9 to TRBJ1-1, with D unclear. CDR1 and CDR2 from the germline V gene are SEHNR and FQNEAQ (reference sequence). The CDR3 spans 13 residues. V lost 4 bases to trimming and J lost 3 bases, with 9 bases between them. The CDR3 bases are TGTGCCAGCAGCTCGGGAGGATACACTGAAGCTTTCTTT. Amino acid sequence: CASSSGGYTEAFF. Looking up the rest from reference TRBV7-9 and TRBJ1-1 gives the full variable domain: DTGVSQNPRHKITKRGQNVTFRCDPISEHNRLYWYRQTLGQGPEFLTYFQNEAQLEKSRLLSDRFSAERPKGSFSTLEIQRTEQGDSAMYLCASSSGGYTEAFFGQGTRLTVV.

This chain links TRBV20-1 with TRBJ2-7; D not resolved. Germline V gene data show CDR1 as DFQATT and CDR2 as SNEGSKA (reference sequence). The CDR3 runs to 14 residues. The ends were cut back, 5 bases at V and 4 bases at J, with 18 bases in the middle. The CDR3 bases are TGCAGTGCTGTTCCCCCCATGTGGCTATACGAGCAGTACTTC. Encoded protein: CSAVPPMWLYEQYF.

In this sample, this clonotype turned up many times. The chain is built from TRBV7-3 and TRBJ2-3; D is unresolved. Germline V gene lookup returns CDR1 SGHTA and CDR2 FQGTGA. The CDR3 totals 13 residues. V lost 2 bases and J lost 2, with 5 bases in between. The CDR3 protein is CASSLGITDTQYF. The DNA of the CDR3 is TGTGCCAGCAGCTTAGGTATCACAGATACGCAGTATTTT.